Below, 28 T cell receptor beta chains from the same sample are listed, as sequenced in a study of human T cells and chemical hapten exposure. TCRdb ran MiXCR on the RACE reads and lists one entry per CDR3 protein. The sample consists of 50,000 to 70,000 distinct CDR3 sequences, around 6.1% of them appearing once. Time point meaning: healthy volunteer bleed at 6 weeks. Researchers extracted total RNA from unfractionated whole blood. Sequencing was carried out using whole blood. All receptors derive from a female donor in good health. Some clones in this sample may be carry-over from other donors' samples.

The table lists this clonotype with a few counts. This rearrangement joins TRBV12-3 or TRBV12-4 to TRBJ2-1; D is ambiguous. This CDR3 spans 11 amino acids. V was shortened by 2 bases and J by 8 bases, with 4 bases between the two germline ends. CDR3 bases: TGTGCCAGCAGTTTAAACTATGAGCAGTTCTTC. Residues: CASSLNYEQFF.

The sample holds many counts of this clonotype. V and J are TRBV20-1 and TRBJ1-1; maybe TRBD1 (6 bases). The germline CDR1 and CDR2 sequences are DFQATT and SNEGSKA (reference sequence). The length of the CDR3 is 16 residues. V lost 6 bases and J 2 bases, leaving 22 bases between the germline ends. The CDR3 reads CSALDSGAGINTEAFF. The CDR3 DNA is TGCAGTGCCCTTGATTCAGGGGCGGGCATAAACACTGAAGCTTTCTTT.

The sample holds many counts of this clonotype. The J gene is TRBJ2-1, the V gene TRBV12-3 or TRBV12-4; TRBD2 might be the D (5 bases). The CDR3 has 14 residues. The germline V and J ends were trimmed by 4 bases and 9 bases, with 16 bases remaining between them. This chain's CDR3 is CASSSTPSSSEQFF. DNA for the CDR3: TGTGCCAGCAGTTCGACACCTAGCAGCAGTGAGCAGTTCTTC.

This chain's CDR3 is CSAFAGPNEQFF. The CDR3 DNA follows: TGCAGCGCCTTTGCAGGGCCGAATGAGCAGTTCTTC. The chain recombines TRBV29-1 with TRBJ2-1; a weak D match, TRBD1 (5 bases). Germline V gene data show CDR1 as SQVTM and CDR2 as ANQGSEA. The CDR3 spans 12 residues. V lost 7 bases, J lost 7 bases, and 14 bases lay in between.

This clonotype was seen ten or more times. The V gene is TRBV5-1, the J gene TRBJ2-5; D remains ambiguous. V dropped 0 bases and J dropped 3 bases, with 21 bases sitting between them. Germline loops: CDR1 SGHRS, CDR2 YFSETQ. This CDR3 spans 18 amino acids. Here the CDR3 reads CASSLAELGPPRKETQYF. The CDR3 DNA is TGCGCCAGCAGCTTGGCGGAGCTCGGACCCCCCCGTAAAGAGACCCAGTACTTC.

This clonotype was observed many times. V and J are TRBV7-2 and TRBJ1-3, with D uncertain. This CDR3 has 16 amino acids. Per the germline V gene, CDR1 is SGHTA and CDR2 is FQGNSA. The V gene lost 1 base and the J gene lost 0 bases, with 10 bases spanning the gap. In DNA, the CDR3 is TGTGCCAGCAGCTTAGGGCCGGCCGTCTCTGGAAACACCATATATTTT. This gives the protein CASSLGPAVSGNTIYF.

This clonotype was picked up a small number of times. The chain has TRBV9 and TRBJ1-2; D is unresolved. Germline V gives CDR1 SGDLS, CDR2 YYNGEE. This CDR3 has 16 residues. The V end lost 1 base, the J end lost 6 bases, and 19 bases lay between the germline ends. The CDR3 coding sequence is TGTGCCAGCAGCGTACTACCTGGGCCCGGGGATGATGGCTACACCTTC. This codes for CASSVLPGPGDDGYTF.

This clonotype was seen ten or more times. The chain carries TRBV10-3 and TRBJ1-1; D is possibly TRBD1 (5 bases). The CDR3 extends over 13 amino acids. In germline, CDR1 is ENHRY, CDR2 SYGVKD. Trimming took 8 bases from V and 6 from J, leaving 16 bases between them. CDR3 sequence reads: CAIGKPPGPEAFF. CDR3 DNA sequence: TGTGCCATCGGCAAACCTCCGGGACCTGAAGCTTTCTTT.

This clonotype was observed at least ten times. The V call is TRBV28, the J call TRBJ2-4; either TRBD1 or TRBD2 may fit D (5 bases each). V lost 10 bases to trimming and J lost 1 base, with 20 bases between them. This CDR3 is built from 16 residues. Per the germline V gene, CDR1 is MDHEN and CDR2 is SYDVKM. The CDR3 reads CATRKSGQVAKNIQYF. The CDR3 coding sequence is TGTGCCACCCGAAAATCGGGGCAGGTTGCCAAAAACATTCAGTACTTC.

This clonotype was found a few times. This chain connects TRBV28 to TRBJ2-6; tentatively, D is TRBD1 (5 bases). The CDR3 is made up of 16 amino acids. Germline CDR1 and CDR2: MDHEN and SYDVKM. Trimming took 4 bases from V and 0 from J, leaving 10 bases between them. CDR3 amino acids: CASSSGNLSGANVLTF. Here the CDR3 DNA reads TGTGCCAGCAGTTCAGGGAACCTCTCTGGGGCCAACGTCCTGACTTTC.

This clonotype was seen ten or more times. The chain uses TRBV20-1 and TRBJ2-7, with D hard to call. Trimming stripped 6 bases from V and 0 bases from J, with 9 bases between. The V gene's germline CDR1 is DFQATT and CDR2 SNEGSKA (reference sequence). This CDR3 has 12 residues. The CDR3 DNA reads TGCAGTGCCCGACAAGACTCCTACGAGCAGTACTTC. This encodes CSARQDSYEQYF.

This clonotype was detected many times. CDR3 nucleotide sequence: TGCAGTCCCCTCCTGGGGGGCGCGGGGACTGAAGCTTTCTTT. Translation gives CSPLLGGAGTEAFF. V gene TRBV20-1 combines with J gene TRBJ1-1; a weak D match, TRBD1 (6 bases). CDR3 length: 14 residues. Trimming left V 8 bases short and J 5 bases short, with 21 bases between. Per the germline V gene, CDR1 is DFQATT and CDR2 is SNEGSKA (reference sequence).

This clonotype came up a few times. J is TRBJ2-6 and V is TRBV7-9; D gene uncertain. This CDR3 is built from 12 residues. V lost 1 base, J lost 5 bases, and 0 bases lay in between. Germline CDR1 and CDR2: SEHNR and FQNEAQ (reference sequence). CDR3 region: CASSLGANVLTF. CDR3 bases: TGTGCCAGCAGCTTAGGGGCCAACGTCCTGACTTTC.

This clonotype was detected only a few times. V and J are TRBV12-3 or TRBV12-4 and TRBJ1-1, with a tentative D call TRBD1 (6 bases). The V and J ends lost 3 bases and 7 bases respectively, with 15 bases between them. This CDR3 contains 14 residues. This CDR3 is CASSLSAGAIEAFF. The CDR3 DNA reads TGTGCCAGCAGTTTGAGTGCAGGGGCTATTGAAGCTTTCTTT.

This clonotype was counted at least ten times. The rearrangement uses TRBV12-3 or TRBV12-4 and TRBJ1-2; perhaps TRBD1 as D (5 bases). This CDR3 spans 16 amino acids. Trimming left V 2 bases short and J 4 bases short, with 17 bases between. In DNA, the CDR3 is TGTGCCAGCAGTTTAACGGGGACCGCTCCCCTCTATGGCTACACCTTC. Translated, it gives CASSLTGTAPLYGYTF.

The chain carries TRBV7-8 and TRBJ2-3; TRBD2 matches at 8 bases. Unmatched junction bases numbered 9, after V lost 4 bases and J lost 0 bases. Per germline, CDR1 SGHVS and CDR2 FQNEAQ. There are 17 residues in the CDR3. In DNA, the CDR3 is TGTGCCAGCAGCTATACTAGCGGTTCAACTAGCACAGATACGCAGTATTTT. It encodes CASSYTSGSTSTDTQYF.

This clonotype came up many times. V is TRBV2 and J is TRBJ2-7; D may be TRBD2 (6 bases). This CDR3 has 12 amino acids. Trimming left V 8 bases short and J 5 bases short, with 13 bases between. Germline CDR1 SNHLY, CDR2 FYNNEI. The CDR3 is CASGRLVDEQYF. The CDR3 DNA reads as TGTGCCAGCGGGAGACTAGTCGACGAGCAGTACTTC.

The chain carries TRBV9 and TRBJ2-7; 8 bases align to TRBD2. This CDR3 spans 18 amino acids. With V trimmed by 0 bases and J by 0 bases, 11 bases remained unmatched. The germline gives CDR1 SGDLS, CDR2 YYNGEE. Here the CDR3 reads CASSVGFGAGGVSYEQYF. The CDR3 DNA reads as TGTGCCAGCAGCGTAGGATTTGGGGCGGGGGGAGTCTCCTACGAGCAGTACTTC.

The chain carries TRBV6-5 and TRBJ1-2; no clear D. V was clipped by 10 bases and J by 2 bases, with 11 bases between them. Germline V gene data show CDR1 as MNHEY and CDR2 as SVGAGI. The CDR3 length is 12 residues. The CDR3 DNA is TGTGCCACCCGTCTCAAAAACTATGGCTACACCTTC. It codes for CATRLKNYGYTF.

This clonotype was seen repeatedly, ten times or more. The chain links TRBV2 to TRBJ2-1; D gene uncertain. The length of the CDR3 is 12 residues. Trimming pared 6 bases from V and 6 bases from J, leaving 9 bases between. Germline V gene lookup returns CDR1 SNHLY and CDR2 FYNNEI. This chain's CDR3 is CASRGPGNEQFF. DNA of the CDR3: TGTGCCAGCAGAGGCCCAGGCAATGAGCAGTTCTTC. Looking up the rest from reference TRBV2 and TRBJ2-1 gives the full variable domain: EPEVTQTPSHQVTQMGQEVILRCVPISNHLYFYWYRQILGQKVEFLVSFYNNEISEKSEIFDDQFSVERPDGSNFTLKIRSTKLEDSAMYFCASRGPGNEQFFGPGTRLTVL.

The sample holds a few counts of this clonotype. This chain joins TRBV10-3 and TRBJ1-5; no definite D call. Germline-derived CDR1 and CDR2 are ENHRY and SYGVKD. The CDR3 extends over 12 amino acids. Trimming took off 10 bases at V and 4 bases at J, with 11 bases between the two ends. The CDR3 spells CATRNWNQPQHF. The CDR3 DNA sequence: TGTGCCACCCGGAACTGGAATCAGCCCCAGCATTTT.

This clonotype was counted ten times or more. The V and J genes are TRBV7-9 and TRBJ2-5, with TRBD1 identical over 7 bases. This CDR3 is 14 amino acids long. Trimming at V came to 10 bases and at J to 6 bases, leaving 14 bases not matched to a gene. CDR1 SEHNR and CDR2 FQNEAQ come from the germline V gene (reference sequence). This CDR3 is CATMRWQGEKTQYF. For the CDR3, the DNA is TGTGCCACGATGAGGTGGCAGGGGGAAAAGACCCAGTACTTC.

This clonotype was counted at least ten times. This chain joins TRBV7-2 and TRBJ2-3; 7 nucleotides align to TRBD1. The length of the CDR3 is 12 residues. Germline lookup yields CDR1 SGHTA and CDR2 FQGNSA. Trimming at V came to 10 bases and at J to 4 bases, leaving 5 bases not matched to a gene. The CDR3 DNA sequence: TGTGCCACTGTCCAGGGGGCAGATACGCAGTATTTT. Its translation: CATVQGADTQYF.

This clonotype was picked up many times. CDR3 nucleotide sequence: TGTGCCAGCAGCCTGTACGGACAGGGGAATCAGCCCCAGCATTTT. Its translation: CASSLYGQGNQPQHF. The V gene is TRBV2, the J gene TRBJ1-5, with 9 bases aligning to TRBD1. V shed 6 bases, J shed 4 bases, and the junction held 7 bases outside the gene matches. The CDR3 is made up of 15 amino acids. Germline CDR1 reads SNHLY; CDR2 reads FYNNEI.

Many counts were recorded for this clonotype. The chain recombines TRBV4-1 with TRBJ1-1; weak D call: TRBD1 (5 bases). Germline V lookup: CDR1 MGHRA, CDR2 YSYEKL. The V end lost 4 bases, the J end lost 2 bases, and 11 bases lay between the germline ends. The CDR3 spans 14 residues. The CDR3 spells CASSPSTANTEAFF. In nucleotides, the CDR3 is TGCGCCAGCAGCCCATCGACAGCTAACACTGAAGCTTTCTTT.

The chain couples TRBV14 to TRBJ2-5; 11 nucleotides align to TRBD1. Germline CDR1 reads SGHDN; CDR2 reads FVKESK. The CDR3 consists of 16 residues. J lost 3 bases, V lost 4 bases, and 7 bases had no gene match. The CDR3 is CASSRLWTGGEETQYF. The CDR3 bases are TGTGCCAGCAGCCGCCTTTGGACAGGGGGCGAAGAGACCCAGTACTTC.

This clonotype has at least ten counts. The chain is built from TRBV6-5 and TRBJ2-7, with 8 positions matching TRBD1. The CDR3 runs to 14 residues. V lost 4 bases and J lost 5; bases outside the gene matches: 7. The germline V gene encodes CDR1 MNHEY and CDR2 SVGAGI. The DNA of the CDR3 is TGTGCCAGCAGTTCTGGACAGGGACATGACGAGCAGTACTTC. This gives the protein CASSSGQGHDEQYF.

This clonotype showed up just a few times. The V and J genes are TRBV9 and TRBJ2-7; D call uncertain. The V gene's germline CDR1 is SGDLS and CDR2 YYNGEE. The CDR3 extends over 14 amino acids. V was clipped by 0 bases and J by 5 bases, with 12 bases between them. This chain's CDR3 is CASSVGTLFHEQYF. The CDR3, as DNA: TGTGCCAGCAGCGTAGGGACCCTCTTCCACGAGCAGTACTTC. The whole variable domain, remainder taken from reference TRBV9 and TRBJ2-7, is DSGVTQTPKHLITATGQRVTLRCSPRSGDLSVYWYQQSLDQGLQFLIQYYNGEERAKGNILERFSAQQFPDLHSELNLSSLELGDSALYFCASSVGTLFHEQYFGPGTRLTVT.